This T cell receptor beta chain emerged from a study of shared clonotypes between healthy human individuals. Overall study findings and caveats: Naive CD4 clonotypes overlapped across a few donors at 4.5% to 5.5%. What limited the represented genetic and exposure-history diversity was the small number of donors.

The germline V gene has CDR1 SGHNT and CDR2 YYREEE (reference sequence). Trimming removed 3 bases at V and 6 bases at J, with 19 bases between. The CDR3 contains 15 residues. Some clones are missing from TCRdb's copy, which holds only in-frame ones; the method was immunoSEQ multiplex PCR. The data contain millions of clones, roughly 94% of them singletons. On this clone: The antigen is unknown.

The TCR sequence derives from a man younger than 35 in good health. The chain couples TRBV5-4 to TRBJ2-7; D unresolved. Material: naive CD4+ T cells sorted from blood. Subset in this sample: CD45RA+ positively selected. The DNA of the CDR3 is TGTGCCAGCAGCTCAAACGGAGTCGGACCTTCCGAGCAGTACTTC. Translating it yields CASSSNGVGPSEQYF.